These T cell receptor beta chains were read from a single sample in a study of STAT5B mutations in CD4+ large granular lymphocyte leukemia. Repertoires were generated with immunoSEQ multiplex PCR, while TCRdb's copy carries only in-frame clones and drops some. The data show some 34,000 clones, with over 60% seen just once and roughly 2.3% held by the top ten. What was sequenced was CD4+ T cells from blood buffy coats. These receptors were taken from a human donor in good health. The CDR3 runs from the conserved cysteine through the conserved F or W.

TRBV28 | CASSLWGGQNTEAFF
TRBV19 | CASSIDRGGSFPGELFF
TRBV29-1 | CSVGAEGSYEQYF
TRBV21-1 | CASSPPRTGINGSYEQYF
TRBV5-4 | CASSLEGGLAGAREFF
TRBV30 | CAWSPSGEAFF
TRBV7-9 | CASSLVVGVVGALPETQYF
TRBV10-1 | CASSENINYGYTF
TRBV19 | CASSRKGGTEAFF
TRBV5-6 | CASSRGPVAQGQYF
TRBV11-2 | CASSLLGTGNYNSPLHF
TRBV5-1 | CASSLSRLAGGNEQFF
TRBV7-2 | CASSLGRAGWATYEQYF
TRBV12-5 | CASGLVIGSQVGPQHF
TRBV10-3 | CATSTSGTDNEQYF
TRBV19 | CASSPRLDRPPGGYTF
TRBV20-1 | CSATYRGEQFF
TRBV29-1 | CSVKPTGGWNTEAFF
TRBV30 | CAWSVPEYNDGSYEQYF
TRBV30 | CAWRETASNQPQHF
TRBV6-1 | CASTLGFGVAFF
TRBV5-1 | CASSTEGGSTNEKLFF
TRBV5-4 | CASSPDGLSGYTF
TRBV7-8 | CASSLVGGQANYGYTF
TRBV19 | CASSIRGNGYTF
TRBV18 | CASSSRPPPRLSTDTQYF
TRBV5-6 | CASSLTDTDTQYF
TRBV4-1 | CASSQDVTFPYNEQFF
TRBV5-4 | CASSLQGSGGKLFF
TRBV18 | CASRPRPGGPGAGELFF
TRBV10-3 | CAISVDRGSSWDTEAFF
TRBV18 | CASSPVGAYEQYF
TRBV5-6 | CASSWVRLPGRLNNEQFF
TRBV27 | CASSLLVGQTVEKLFF
TRBV27 | CASRTTGTHNNQPQHF
TRBV28 | CASSLLTSSYEQYF
TRBV27 | CASSPPGRNTDTQYF
TRBV28 | CASIRDSVNTEAFF
TRBV7-6 | CASSFRRGSGNTIYF
TRBV7-2 | CASRRTGFKAEQYF
TRBV7-6 | CASSLGPGLNEKLFF
TRBV18 | CASSPDGGIANEKLFF
TRBV2 | CASKDGRRGDEQYF